At least ten counts were recorded for the clone carrying this T cell receptor (beta chain). Each CDR3 protein is one row after TCRdb ran MiXCR on the reads. This sample carries a few hundred thousand distinct CDR3 sequences, 8% to 10% of them seen once, and the ten largest clones take approximately 4.7%. The entry originates in a study of T cell repertoires in cytomegalovirus infection. Turning to the study itself: An indication of both CMV infection and matching HLA type came from public TCR beta signatures.

This CDR3 spans 19 amino acids. Trimming removed 1 base from V and 2 bases from J, with 18 bases in between. Germline V gene lookup returns CDR1 SSHAT and CDR2 FNYEAQ (reference sequence). The sequence was obtained from a human donor in good health (CMV status not recorded). Some clones in this sample may be carry-over from other donors' samples. This chain connects TRBV7-7 to TRBJ2-6; D possibly matches TRBD1 or TRBD2 (5 bases each). Sequencing input: PBMCs. The CDR3 sequence: CASSLGGTKFPPGANVLTF. DNA of the CDR3: TGTGCCAGCAGCTTAGGGGGGACCAAATTTCCCCCTGGGGCCAACGTCCTGACTTTC.